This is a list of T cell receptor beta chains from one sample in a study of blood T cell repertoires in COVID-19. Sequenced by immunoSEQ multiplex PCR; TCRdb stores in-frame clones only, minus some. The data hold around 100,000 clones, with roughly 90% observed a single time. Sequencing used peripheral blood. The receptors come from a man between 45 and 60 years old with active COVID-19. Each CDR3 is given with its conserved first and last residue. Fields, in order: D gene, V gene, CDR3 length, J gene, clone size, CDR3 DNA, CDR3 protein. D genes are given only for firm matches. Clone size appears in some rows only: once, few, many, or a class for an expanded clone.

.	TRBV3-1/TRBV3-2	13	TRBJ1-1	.	TGTGCCAGCGGGCCTAACCTGGGCACTGAAGCTTTCTTT	CASGPNLGTEAFF
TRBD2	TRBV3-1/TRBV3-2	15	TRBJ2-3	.	TGTGCCAGCAGCCTTGGACTAGCGGGAGCAGATACGCAGTATTTT	CASSLGLAGADTQYF
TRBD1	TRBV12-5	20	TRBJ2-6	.	TGTGCTAGTGGTTTAACCGGGACAGGGGGCTCTCTCTCTGGGGCCAACGTCCTGACTTTC	CASGLTGTGGSLSGANVLTF
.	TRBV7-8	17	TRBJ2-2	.	TGTGCCAGCAGCCCGAGAACTAGCCTATTGAACACCGGGGAGCTGTTTTTT	CASSPRTSLLNTGELFF
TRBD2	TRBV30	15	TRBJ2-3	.	TGTGCCTGGAGTAGGGCTAGCGGGAGGACAGATACGCAGTATTTT	CAWSRASGRTDTQYF
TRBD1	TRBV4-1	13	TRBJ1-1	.	TGCGCCAGCAGCCAGGCGGACAGGGCGTGGGCTTTCTTT	CASSQADRAWAFF
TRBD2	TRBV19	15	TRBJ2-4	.	TGTGCCAGTAGCCTTGGCGGGAGGTCTGAAAACATTCAGTACTTC	CASSLGGRSENIQYF
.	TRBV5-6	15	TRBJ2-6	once	TGTGCCAGCAGCCTTTTTACGAGAGGAGCCAACGTCCTGACTTTC	CASSLFTRGANVLTF
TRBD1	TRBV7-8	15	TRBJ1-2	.	TGTGCCAGCAGCTTCGGGGACAGCCGGAACTATGGCTACACCTTC	CASSFGDSRNYGYTF
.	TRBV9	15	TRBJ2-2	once	TGTGCCAGCAGCGTAAGGACAGCGAACACCGGGGAGCTGTTTTTT	CASSVRTANTGELFF
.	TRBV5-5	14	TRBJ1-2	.	TGTGCCAGCAGCTTGCCCCCAGGGAACTATGGCTACACCTTC	CASSLPPGNYGYTF
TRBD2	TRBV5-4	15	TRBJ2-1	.	TGTGCCAGCAGCTTGGCCCCGGGGGGGCGTAATGAGCAGTTCTTC	CASSLAPGGRNEQFF
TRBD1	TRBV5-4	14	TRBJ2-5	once	TGTGCCAGCAGCCCAGGACAGGGCCAAGAGACCCAGTACTTC	CASSPGQGQETQYF
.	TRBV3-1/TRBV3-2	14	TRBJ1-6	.	TGTGCCAGCAGCCAAGGGACACTAAATTCACCCCTCCACTTT	CASSQGTLNSPLHF
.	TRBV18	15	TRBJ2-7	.	TGTGCCAGCTCACCAGAGCCAGGGGAGGGCTACGAGCAGTACTTC	CASSPEPGEGYEQYF
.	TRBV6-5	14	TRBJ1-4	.	TGTGCCAGCAGTAGGCGAGGGGGTGATGAAAAACTGTTTTTT	CASSRRGGDEKLFF
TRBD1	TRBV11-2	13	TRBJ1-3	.	TGTGCCAGCAGCCCGACAGGGAGAAACACCATATATTTT	CASSPTGRNTIYF
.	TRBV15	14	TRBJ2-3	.	TGTGCCACCAGCAGGGGCGCCGAGGGAGATACGCAGTATTTT	CATSRGAEGDTQYF
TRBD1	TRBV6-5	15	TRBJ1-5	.	TGTGCCAGCATTCCGGGACAGGGTATTGATCAGCCCCAGCATTTT	CASIPGQGIDQPQHF
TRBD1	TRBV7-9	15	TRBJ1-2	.	TGTGCCAGCAGGAGATCGACAGGGGCTAACTATGGCTACACCTTC	CASRRSTGANYGYTF
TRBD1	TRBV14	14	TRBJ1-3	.	TGTGCCAGCAGCCACCCTGGACAGGGAGGCACCATATATTTT	CASSHPGQGGTIYF
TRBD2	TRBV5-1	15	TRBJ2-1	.	TGCGCCAGCAGCTTGGTAGGACTAGGATTGGATGAGCAGTTCTTC	CASSLVGLGLDEQFF
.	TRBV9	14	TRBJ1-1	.	TGTGCCAGCAGCCGGGGGTCCGGGAACACTGAAGCTTTCTTT	CASSRGSGNTEAFF
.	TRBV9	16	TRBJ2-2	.	TGTGCCAGCAGCGTAGGACTTTTTCTAAACACCGGGGAGCTGTTTTTT	CASSVGLFLNTGELFF
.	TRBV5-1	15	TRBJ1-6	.	TGCGCCAGCACCTTAGGGGGGGCGATCAATTCACCCCTCCACTTT	CASTLGGAINSPLHF
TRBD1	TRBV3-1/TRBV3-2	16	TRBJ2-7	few	TGTGCCAGCAGCCAAGCATGGGCAGGGGGAGCCTACGAGCAGTACTTC	CASSQAWAGGAYEQYF
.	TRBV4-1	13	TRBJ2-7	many	TGCGCCAGCAGCCAAGAAATACTCTACGAGCAGTACTTC	CASSQEILYEQYF
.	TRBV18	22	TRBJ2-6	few	TGTGCCAGCTCACCGAGAATTAGTTGGAAGGACACGAAGAGCTCTGGGGCCAACGTCCTGACTTTC	CASSPRISWKDTKSSGANVLTF
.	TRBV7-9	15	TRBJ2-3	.	TGTGCCAGCAGCTTAGCGAGGGTACCCACAGATACGCAGTATTTT	CASSLARVPTDTQYF
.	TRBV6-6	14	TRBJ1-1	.	TGTGCCAGCAGTCATCCAGGACTCGGCACTGAAGCTTTCTTT	CASSHPGLGTEAFF
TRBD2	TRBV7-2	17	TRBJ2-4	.	TGTGCCAGCAGCGGTGCTCCTGGCGGGAGGGCCAAAAACATTCAGTACTTC	CASSGAPGGRAKNIQYF
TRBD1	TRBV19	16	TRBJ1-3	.	TGTGCCAGTAGTACGGGGACAGGGAGCTCCGGAAACACCATATATTTT	CASSTGTGSSGNTIYF
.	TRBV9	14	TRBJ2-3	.	TGTGCCAGCAGCGTAGATCTAGCCACAGATACGCAGTATTTT	CASSVDLATDTQYF
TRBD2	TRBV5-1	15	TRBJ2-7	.	TGCGCCAGCAGCTTGAATAGCGGGAGTTCCTACGAGCAGTACTTC	CASSLNSGSSYEQYF
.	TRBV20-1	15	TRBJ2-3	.	TGCAGTGCTAGTAATAAAGCCCGAAGCACAGATACGCAGTATTTT	CSASNKARSTDTQYF